A selection of T cell receptor beta chains follows, all from one sample in a study of Graves' ophthalmopathy and Graves' hyperthyroidism. TCRdb reprocessed the multiplex PCR reads via MiXCR and lists one record per CDR3 protein. This table holds roughly 610,000 distinct CDR3 sequences, approximately 22% found once. Sequencing used peripheral blood. The receptors shown here come from a woman aged 18-29 years with stable Graves' hyperthyroidism. Some clones in this sample may be carry-over from other donors' samples. CDR3s include the opening cysteine and the closing phenylalanine or tryptophan.

j_gene: TRBJ2-2; v_gene: TRBV6-2/TRBV6-3; CDR3aa: CASSYPPWLAGGPGTGELFF
j_gene: TRBJ2-7; v_gene: TRBV7-2; CDR3aa: CVSSLIGWEQYF
j_gene: TRBJ2-5; v_gene: TRBV11-2; CDR3aa: CASSKGQQETQYF
j_gene: TRBJ2-7; v_gene: TRBV12-3/TRBV12-4; CDR3aa: CASRDGLSYEQYF
j_gene: TRBJ1-2; v_gene: TRBV6-1; CDR3aa: CASKRDSAYGYTF
j_gene: TRBJ2-5; v_gene: TRBV7-3; CDR3aa: CASSDGTSGIQETQYF
j_gene: TRBJ1-2; v_gene: TRBV10-3; CDR3aa: CAIKIRRNYGYTF
j_gene: TRBJ1-2; v_gene: TRBV20-1; CDR3aa: CSASDSNYGYTF
j_gene: TRBJ2-7; v_gene: TRBV7-6; CDR3aa: CASSFSDGSYEQYF
j_gene: TRBJ1-5; v_gene: TRBV12-3/TRBV12-4; CDR3aa: CASSSDGTYSNQPQHF
j_gene: TRBJ1-6; v_gene: TRBV12-5; CDR3aa: CASGLVPRTDLMYSPLHF
j_gene: TRBJ1-2; v_gene: TRBV6-1; CDR3aa: CASSEAGGGYGYTF
j_gene: TRBJ2-3; v_gene: TRBV12-3/TRBV12-4; CDR3aa: CASSFRGLPTDTQYF
j_gene: TRBJ1-2; v_gene: TRBV11-2; CDR3aa: CASSPKAGTAPSTRGYTF
j_gene: TRBJ1-1; v_gene: TRBV6-5; CDR3aa: CASATGWAEAFF
j_gene: TRBJ1-1; v_gene: TRBV5-5; CDR3aa: CASSRTDMNTEAFF
j_gene: TRBJ1-1; v_gene: TRBV11-2; CDR3aa: CASSLKQATGAFF
j_gene: TRBJ2-7; v_gene: TRBV5-1; CDR3aa: CASSLAAQGPGLAGRNYEQYF
j_gene: TRBJ2-7; v_gene: TRBV25-1; CDR3aa: CASERSDLYEQYF
j_gene: TRBJ1-6; v_gene: TRBV10-3; CDR3aa: CAISDGDNSPLHF
j_gene: TRBJ2-5; v_gene: TRBV12-3/TRBV12-4; CDR3aa: CASRRDLARETQYF
j_gene: TRBJ1-2; v_gene: TRBV6-1; CDR3aa: CASSETQNYGYTF
j_gene: TRBJ1-1; v_gene: TRBV6-4; CDR3aa: CASRATSQGEWTEAFF
j_gene: TRBJ1-2; v_gene: TRBV11-2; CDR3aa: CASSLGGQLVREYGYTF
j_gene: TRBJ1-2; v_gene: TRBV6-2/TRBV6-3; CDR3aa: CASTGASSGYTF
j_gene: TRBJ2-1; v_gene: TRBV11-2; CDR3aa: CASSPIGNEQFF
j_gene: TRBJ2-7; v_gene: TRBV11-1; CDR3aa: CASSLQSLAESYEQYF
j_gene: TRBJ1-6; v_gene: TRBV25-1; CDR3aa: CASSESPGTASSYNSPLHF
j_gene: TRBJ2-7; v_gene: TRBV11-3; CDR3aa: CASSLDGTGTNEQYF
j_gene: TRBJ1-1; v_gene: TRBV28; CDR3aa: CASNSPTMNTKAFF
j_gene: TRBJ2-5; v_gene: TRBV27; CDR3aa: CASSPGLDEETQYF
j_gene: TRBJ1-2; v_gene: TRBV3-1; CDR3aa: CASTLSKNYGYTF
j_gene: TRBJ1-1; v_gene: TRBV27; CDR3aa: CASRGEDTEAFF
j_gene: TRBJ2-7; v_gene: TRBV6-5; CDR3aa: CASSYSPGQGNEQYF
j_gene: TRBJ1-2; v_gene: TRBV30; CDR3aa: CAWISGILEDGYTF
j_gene: TRBJ1-2; v_gene: TRBV4-2; CDR3aa: CASSGAPHYGYTF
j_gene: TRBJ2-7; v_gene: TRBV5-1; CDR3aa: CASSEQGGQYF
j_gene: TRBJ1-1; v_gene: TRBV11-2; CDR3aa: CASSLGSVNTEAFF
j_gene: TRBJ1-2; v_gene: TRBV6-2/TRBV6-3; CDR3aa: CASSYGGQTNYGYTF
j_gene: TRBJ1-2; v_gene: TRBV28; CDR3aa: CASRNWRGAWYGYTF
j_gene: TRBJ1-5; v_gene: TRBV28; CDR3aa: CANSPGTRRSNQPQHF
j_gene: TRBJ1-1; v_gene: TRBV14; CDR3aa: CASSQGGGLAFF
j_gene: TRBJ1-6; v_gene: TRBV2; CDR3aa: CASSTGSGNSPLHF
j_gene: TRBJ2-7; v_gene: TRBV29-1; CDR3aa: CSVETGQAYEQYF
j_gene: TRBJ1-2; v_gene: TRBV24-1; CDR3aa: CATSAGALGYTF
j_gene: TRBJ2-1; v_gene: TRBV20-1; CDR3aa: CSARGGDSGTGTYNEQFF
j_gene: TRBJ1-5; v_gene: TRBV27; CDR3aa: CASSPTTRYSNQPQHF
j_gene: TRBJ1-2; v_gene: TRBV12-3/TRBV12-4; CDR3aa: CASSPQTGTGTFYTF
j_gene: TRBJ2-3; v_gene: TRBV6-5; CDR3aa: CASSYVQGGMNTQYF
j_gene: TRBJ2-7; v_gene: TRBV6-5; CDR3aa: CASSYQGEQYF
j_gene: TRBJ1-2; v_gene: TRBV9; CDR3aa: CASSATPGSYGYTF
j_gene: TRBJ2-7; v_gene: TRBV30; CDR3aa: CAWRPTGGGLYEQYF
j_gene: TRBJ1-3; v_gene: TRBV30; CDR3aa: CAWSVTGRAGNTIYF
j_gene: TRBJ2-5; v_gene: TRBV12-3/TRBV12-4; CDR3aa: CASSLPDLQETQYF
j_gene: TRBJ1-1; v_gene: TRBV10-3; CDR3aa: CAISESYANEGDTEAFF
j_gene: TRBJ1-1; v_gene: TRBV20-1; CDR3aa: CSAQKGAVTEAFF
j_gene: TRBJ2-5; v_gene: TRBV13; CDR3aa: CASSFVAGGPRETQYF
j_gene: TRBJ2-7; v_gene: TRBV7-3; CDR3aa: CASSLLDRLYEQYF
j_gene: TRBJ2-7; v_gene: TRBV7-3; CDR3aa: CASSLTATSGSYEQYF
j_gene: TRBJ2-7; v_gene: TRBV10-2; CDR3aa: CASSDLGAAYEQYF